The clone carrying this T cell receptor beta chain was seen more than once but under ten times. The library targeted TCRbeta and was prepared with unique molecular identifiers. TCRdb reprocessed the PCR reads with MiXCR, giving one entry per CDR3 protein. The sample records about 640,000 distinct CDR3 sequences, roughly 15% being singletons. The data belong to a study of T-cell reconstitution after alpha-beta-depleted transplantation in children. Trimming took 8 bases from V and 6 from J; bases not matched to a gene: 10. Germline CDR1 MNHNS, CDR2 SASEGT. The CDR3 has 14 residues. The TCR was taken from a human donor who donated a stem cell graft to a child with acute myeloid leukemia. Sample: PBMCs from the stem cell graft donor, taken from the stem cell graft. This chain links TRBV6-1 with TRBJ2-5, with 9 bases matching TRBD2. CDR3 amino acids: CASRERAGGKTQYF. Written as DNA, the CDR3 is TGTGCCAGCCGGGAGAGAGCGGGGGGAAAGACCCAGTACTTC.